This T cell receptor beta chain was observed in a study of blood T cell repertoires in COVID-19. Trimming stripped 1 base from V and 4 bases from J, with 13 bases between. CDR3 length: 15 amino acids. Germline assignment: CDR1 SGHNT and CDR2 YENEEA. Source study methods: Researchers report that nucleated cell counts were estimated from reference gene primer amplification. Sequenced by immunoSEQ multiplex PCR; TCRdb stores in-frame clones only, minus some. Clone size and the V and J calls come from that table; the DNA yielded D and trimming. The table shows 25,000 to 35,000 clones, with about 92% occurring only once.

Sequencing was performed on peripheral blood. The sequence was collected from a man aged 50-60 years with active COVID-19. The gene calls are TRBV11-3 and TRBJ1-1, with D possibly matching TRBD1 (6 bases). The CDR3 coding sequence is TGTGCCAGCAGCTTAGGAGGGGGGAGGGCCACTGAAGCTTTCTTT. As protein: CASSLGGGRATEAFF.